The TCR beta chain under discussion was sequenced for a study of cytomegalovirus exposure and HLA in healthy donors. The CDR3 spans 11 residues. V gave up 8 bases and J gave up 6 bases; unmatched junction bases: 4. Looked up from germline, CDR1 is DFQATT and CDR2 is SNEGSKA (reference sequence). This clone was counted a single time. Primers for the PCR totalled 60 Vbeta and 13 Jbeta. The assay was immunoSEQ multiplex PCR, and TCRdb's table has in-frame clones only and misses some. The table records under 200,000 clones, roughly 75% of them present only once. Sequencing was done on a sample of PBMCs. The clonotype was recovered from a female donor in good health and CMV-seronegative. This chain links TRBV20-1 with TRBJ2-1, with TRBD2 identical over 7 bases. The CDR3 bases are TGCAGTTCCCGACTAGCCAATGAGCAGTTCTTC. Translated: CSSRLANEQFF.